This TCR beta chain was profiled in a study of T cell responses to AZD1222 COVID-19 vaccine. Produced via immunoSEQ multiplex PCR; TCRdb's table is partial and in-frame only. The sample records around 70,000 clones, nearly 90% being singletons. CDR1 is MNHEY, CDR2 SVGAGI, per germline. The V and J ends lost 1 base and 3 bases, in that order; junction bases with no gene match: 5. The CDR3 consists of 15 residues. V usage is TRBV6-5 and J usage is TRBJ1-2; TRBD1 agrees at 7 bases. The clonotype was recovered from an adult who received the AZD1222 COVID-19 vaccine. Sample: peripheral blood, taken 28 days after the second AZD1222 dose. CDR3 DNA sequence: TGTGCCAGCAGTTACTGGGCAGGGGGAGACTATGGCTACACCTTC. It codes for CASSYWAGGDYGYTF.